One T cell receptor beta chain is described in this entry. As yet, its antigen is unknown. Amplification used 60 Vbeta primers and 13 Jbeta primers. Using immunoSEQ multiplex PCR, the repertoire was profiled, and TCRdb retains in-frame clones only, with some absent. This listing includes 70,000 to 75,000 clones. Healthy bone marrow donors formed the donor group. The sample originates from a study of cytomegalovirus exposure and HLA in healthy donors. Study-level points and caveats: With DRB1 most and HLA-C fewest, TCR association rates differed between HLA loci in a later analysis. Later on, analysis showed that most CMV-associated TCR beta chains appeared to be HLA-restricted.

The CDR3 runs to 15 residues. V dropped 2 bases and J dropped 2 bases, with 13 bases sitting between them. Germline CDR1 MNHEY, CDR2 SMNVEV (reference sequence). V usage is TRBV27 and J usage is TRBJ2-7, with D possibly being TRBD1 (5 bases). Sequencing was carried out using PBMCs. The receptor's source is a female donor in good health and CMV-seropositive. The chain's CDR3 is CASSLRPGLAYEQYF. The CDR3 DNA is TGTGCCAGCAGTTTACGGCCAGGGCTTGCCTACGAGCAGTACTTC.